The 17 T cell receptor beta chains presented below share a single source sample, sequenced in a study of T cell responses to AZD1222 COVID-19 vaccine. Libraries were prepared by immunoSEQ multiplex PCR; TCRdb keeps only in-frame clonotypes and omits some of them. This sample has more than 75,000 clones, with around 89% found just once. The sequenced sample was peripheral blood, obtained on day 0 of AZD1222 vaccination. These receptors all come from an adult in good health.

V is TRBV9 and J is TRBJ2-7; D gene uncertain. Trimming removed 4 bases from V and 7 bases from J, with 15 bases in between. CDR3 size: 13 residues. CDR1 and CDR2 (germline): SGDLS, YYNGEE. DNA for the CDR3: TGTGCCAGCAGCCGGGCCTTACCTGATGAGCAGTACTTC. Protein: CASSRALPDEQYF. Complete variable domain (other parts from reference TRBV9 and TRBJ2-7): DSGVTQTPKHLITATGQRVTLRCSPRSGDLSVYWYQQSLDQGLQFLIQYYNGEERAKGNILERFSAQQFPDLHSELNLSSLELGDSALYFCASSRALPDEQYFGPGTRLTVT.

This clone has more than one count but fewer than ten. The V gene is TRBV5-5, the J gene TRBJ1-5; TRBD1 is a possible D gene (6 bases). Trimming pared 4 bases from V and 7 bases from J, leaving 18 bases between. Germline-derived CDR1 and CDR2 are SGHKS and YYEKEE (reference sequence). The CDR3 has 15 amino acids. CDR3 DNA: TGTGCCAGCAGCAAGGAGGGGGTATCTAACCAGCCCCAGCATTTT. It encodes CASSKEGVSNQPQHF.

Sample share makes this clone large. J is TRBJ1-2 and V is TRBV3-1 (or the pseudogene TRBV3-2); 7 bases align to TRBD1. V dropped 5 bases and J dropped 5; count of bases not matched to a gene: 8. The germline gives CDR1 LGHDT, CDR2 YNNKEL (reference sequence). The CDR3 covers 14 residues. The CDR3 reads CASSRTGEGYGYTF. CDR3 bases: TGTGCCAGCAGCAGAACAGGGGAGGGATATGGCTACACCTTC.

J is TRBJ2-7 and V is TRBV7-8; a possible D gene is TRBD2 (6 bases). Trimming stripped 5 bases from V and 4 bases from J, with 24 bases between. The CDR3 runs to 17 residues. CDR1 and CDR2 (germline): SGHVS, FQNEAQ. Here the CDR3 DNA reads TGTGCCAGCAGCACGGCCGTGGGGGAGCGGGTTACGTACGAGCAGTACTTC. Its protein is CASSTAVGERVTYEQYF.

A remark on this clone: Other nucleotide sequences from this sample produce the same CDR3. J is TRBJ1-5 and V is TRBV12-3 or TRBV12-4, with D unresolved. The CDR3 sequence is 12 residues long. Trimming shortened V by 3 bases and J by 7 bases, and 7 bases separated the two germline ends. Here the CDR3 reads CASSFGGQPQHF. CDR3 coding DNA: TGTGCCAGCAGTTTTGGTGGGCAGCCCCAGCATTTT.

V is TRBV11-1 and J is TRBJ2-1; TRBD2 matches at 7 bases. Losses at the gene ends were 2 bases for V and 9 bases for J; bases not matched to a gene: 7. The CDR3 has 14 amino acids. The germline CDR1 and CDR2 sequences are SGHAT and FQDESV (reference sequence). The CDR3 DNA sequence: TGTGCCAGCAGCTTATCGAGACTAGCCCTTGAGCAGTTCTTC. This gives the protein CASSLSRLALEQFF.

The J gene is TRBJ2-7, the V gene TRBV4-3; tentatively, D is TRBD1 (5 bases). The germline CDR1 and CDR2 sequences are LGHNA and YSLEER. V was shortened by 0 bases and J by 3 bases, with 12 bases between the two germline ends. There are 15 residues in the CDR3. CDR3 sequence (DNA): TGCGCCAGCAGCCAAGAGAGACAGTCGGTCTACGAGCAGTACTTC. Encoded protein: CASSQERQSVYEQYF.

This clone was seen a few times. The chain carries TRBV18 and TRBJ1-3; D call uncertain. The CDR3 covers 15 residues. Between the trimmed V and J ends, which lost 2 bases and 0 bases, there was a span of 8 bases. Germline lookup yields CDR1 KGHSH and CDR2 LQKENI. The CDR3 loop is CASSPSAFSGNTIYF. Written as DNA, the CDR3 is TGTGCCAGCTCACCATCAGCTTTCTCTGGAAACACCATATATTTT.

The gene calls are TRBV28 and TRBJ1-2; possible D gene TRBD1, 5 bases. Germline V gene data show CDR1 as MDHEN and CDR2 as SYDVKM. The CDR3 has 13 amino acids. Trimming left V 6 bases short and J 2 bases short, with 10 bases between. The CDR3, as DNA: TGTGCCAGCAGACCCTCAGGGAACTATGGCTACACCTTC. Residues: CASRPSGNYGYTF.

This sequence joins TRBV6-5 and TRBJ1-4; the D gene is possibly TRBD1 (6 bases). The V gene's germline CDR1 is MNHEY and CDR2 SVGAGI. V gave up 0 bases and J gave up 4 bases, with 12 bases separating them. The CDR3 loop spans 16 amino acids. The DNA of the CDR3 is TGTGCCAGCAGTTACTCCGGGGCAGGGGATAATGAAAAACTGTTTTTT. This translates into CASSYSGAGDNEKLFF.

The chain carries TRBV4-1 and TRBJ1-1; no definite D call. Germline CDR1 and CDR2: MGHRA and YSYEKL. The length of the CDR3 is 15 residues. V lost 0 bases to trimming and J lost 0 bases, with 8 bases between them. The CDR3 DNA sequence: TGCGCCAGCAGCCAAGAGGCTACGGTGAACACTGAAGCTTTCTTT. Amino acid sequence: CASSQEATVNTEAFF.

This chain links TRBV7-3 with TRBJ1-1, with TRBD1 as a possible D gene (6 bases). Germline values: CDR1 SGHTA, CDR2 FQGTGA. This CDR3 contains 13 residues. Trimming removed 4 bases from V and 4 bases from J, with 10 bases in between. The CDR3 region has the DNA TGTGCCAGCAGCTCTACAGGGATCACTGAAGCTTTCTTT. Residues: CASSSTGITEAFF.

In DNA form, the CDR3 reads TGTGCCAGTATAAACCCAGGGGACTATGGCTACACCTTC. Translated: CASINPGDYGYTF. The V call is TRBV19, the J call TRBJ1-2; the D gene is possibly TRBD1 (6 bases). Germline-derived CDR1 and CDR2 are LNHDA and SQIVND (reference sequence). V lost 7 bases, J lost 3 bases, and 12 bases lay in between. CDR3 length: 13 amino acids.

This chain joins TRBV28 and TRBJ1-4; D gene uncertain. The CDR3 loop spans 11 amino acids. Germline V gene sequence: CDR1 MDHEN, CDR2 SYDVKM. Between the trimmed V and J ends, which lost 4 bases and 8 bases, there was a span of 5 bases. CDR3 residues: CASSWREKLFF. In nucleotides, the CDR3 is TGTGCCAGCAGTTGGCGGGAAAAACTGTTTTTT.

The genes are TRBV9 and TRBJ2-3; D ambiguous. Germline V gene lookup returns CDR1 SGDLS and CDR2 YYNGEE. CDR3 length: 13 amino acids. V was shortened by 0 bases and J by 5 bases, with 7 bases between the two germline ends. The CDR3 spells CASSVERVDTQYF. The DNA for the CDR3 is TGTGCCAGCAGCGTAGAACGGGTAGATACGCAGTATTTT. Looking up the rest from reference TRBV9 and TRBJ2-3 gives the full variable domain: DSGVTQTPKHLITATGQRVTLRCSPRSGDLSVYWYQQSLDQGLQFLIQYYNGEERAKGNILERFSAQQFPDLHSELNLSSLELGDSALYFCASSVERVDTQYFGPGTRLTVL.

The chain recombines TRBV27 with TRBJ1-1, with a tentative D call TRBD1 (6 bases). V gave up 7 bases and J gave up 1 base, with 13 bases separating them. CDR3 length equals 14 residues. The germline V gene has CDR1 MNHEY and CDR2 SMNVEV (reference sequence). This CDR3 is CASTPWGQNTEAFF. The CDR3 DNA sequence: TGTGCCAGCACCCCCTGGGGGCAGAACACTGAAGCTTTCTTT.

The chain carries TRBV5-8 and TRBJ2-2, with D unresolved. Germline lookup yields CDR1 SGHTS and CDR2 YDEGEE. The CDR3 sequence is 15 residues long. Trimming shortened V by 1 base and J by 4 bases, and 11 bases separated the two germline ends. The CDR3 sequence: CASSLLPGITGELFF. The CDR3 region has the DNA TGTGCCAGCAGCTTGCTGCCAGGCATCACCGGGGAGCTGTTTTTT. Based on the CDR3 plus reference TRBV5-8 and TRBJ2-2, the full variable domain is EAGVTQSPTHLIKTRGQQATLRCSPISGHTSVYWYQQALGLGLQFLLWYDEGEERNRGNFPPRFSGRQFPNYSSELNVNALELEDSALYLCASSLLPGITGELFFGEGSRLTVL.